What follows describes a single T cell receptor (beta chain). This sample was included in a study of shared clonotypes between healthy human individuals. The DNA input per sorted-subset replicate PCR was roughly 210 ng, corresponding to 32,000 or so T cell genomes. Clones were sequenced by immunoSEQ multiplex PCR, and TCRdb holds only the in-frame ones, with some missing. The sample shows some 580,000 clones, about 98% of them seen only once. Terminally differentiated effector memory CD45RA+ cells were excluded from the naive CD8 cells, which were CD45RO-negative and positively selected for CCR7. In germline, CDR1 is MDHEN, CDR2 SYDVKM. Trimming cost V 2 bases and J 6 bases, with 10 bases left between them. This CDR3 region has 14 residues.

The sample comprised naive CD8+ T cells sorted from blood. This TCR came from a man aged 30-40 years in good health. This chain uses TRBV28 with TRBJ2-2, with D tentatively TRBD1 (6 bases). CDR3 region: CASSLHQGSGELFF. For the CDR3, the DNA is TGTGCCAGCAGTTTACACCAGGGGTCCGGGGAGCTGTTTTTT.